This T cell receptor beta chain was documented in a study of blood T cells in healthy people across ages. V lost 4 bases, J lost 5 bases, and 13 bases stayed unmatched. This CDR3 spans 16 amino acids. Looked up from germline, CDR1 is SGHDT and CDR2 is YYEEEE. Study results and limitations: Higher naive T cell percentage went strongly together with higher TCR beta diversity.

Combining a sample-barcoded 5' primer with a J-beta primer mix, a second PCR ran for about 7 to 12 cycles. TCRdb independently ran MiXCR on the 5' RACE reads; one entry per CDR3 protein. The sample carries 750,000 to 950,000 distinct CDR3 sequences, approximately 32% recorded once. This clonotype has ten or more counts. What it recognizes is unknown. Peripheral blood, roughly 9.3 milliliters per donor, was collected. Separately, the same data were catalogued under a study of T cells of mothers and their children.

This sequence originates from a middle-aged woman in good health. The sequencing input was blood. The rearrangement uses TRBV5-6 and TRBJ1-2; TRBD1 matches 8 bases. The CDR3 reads CASSSFIFDRGYGYTF. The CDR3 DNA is TGTGCCAGCAGCAGCTTTATTTTTGACAGGGGTTATGGCTACACCTTC.